The clone carrying this TCR beta chain was seen many times. The record originates from a study of glioma-infiltrating T cells. The iRepertoire nested amplicon-rescue multiplex PCR amplified TCR alpha and beta CDR3s from RNA. Input was roughly 95-400 ng of tissue mRNA or PBMC total RNA. In TCRdb, the multiplex PCR reads were re-called with MiXCR into one record per CDR3 protein. The data show more than 95,000 distinct CDR3 sequences, about 30% seen once. Material for sequencing was glioma tissue, nonneoplastic brain tissue, or PBMCs (not recorded which). The sequence was obtained from a human donor with low-grade glioma or glioblastoma, undergoing nonglioma brain surgery, or in good health (not recorded which).

CDR3 DNA: TGTGCCAGCAGCCTAAGGGGGGTTAGCTCCTACAATGAGCAGTTCTTC. It is translated as CASSLRGVSSYNEQFF. This chain uses TRBV4-2 with TRBJ2-1; D possibly matches TRBD1 or TRBD2 (6 bases each). The CDR3 runs to 16 residues. The germline gives CDR1 LGHNA, CDR2 YNFKEQ. Trimming pared 4 bases from V and 0 bases from J, leaving 13 bases between.